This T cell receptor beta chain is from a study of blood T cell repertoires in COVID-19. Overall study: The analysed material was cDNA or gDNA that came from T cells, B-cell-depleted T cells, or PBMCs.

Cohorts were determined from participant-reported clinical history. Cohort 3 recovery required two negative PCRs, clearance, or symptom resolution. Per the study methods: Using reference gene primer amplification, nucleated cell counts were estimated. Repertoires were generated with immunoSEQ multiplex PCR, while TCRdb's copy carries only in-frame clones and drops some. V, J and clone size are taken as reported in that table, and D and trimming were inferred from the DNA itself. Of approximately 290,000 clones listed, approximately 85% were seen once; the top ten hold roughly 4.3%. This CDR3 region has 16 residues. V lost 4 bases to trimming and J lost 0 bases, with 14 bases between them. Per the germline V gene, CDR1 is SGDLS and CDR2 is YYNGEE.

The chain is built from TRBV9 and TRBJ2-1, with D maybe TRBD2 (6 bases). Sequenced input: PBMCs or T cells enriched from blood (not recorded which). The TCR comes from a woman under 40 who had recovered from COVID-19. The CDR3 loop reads CASSLTREDSYNEQFF. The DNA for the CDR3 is TGTGCCAGCAGCCTCACTAGGGAGGACTCCTACAATGAGCAGTTCTTC.